These 29 T cell receptor beta chains came from one sample sequenced in a study of technical replicates of blood from several donors. Only in-frame clones appear in the TCRdb table, and some are missing; sequencing was by immunoSEQ multiplex PCR. The data hold more than 90,000 clones, with around 96% observed a single time. Sequencing used T cells isolated from PBMCs. These TCRs come from a human donor in good health.

This chain uses TRBV11-2 with TRBJ1-1, with D unresolved. CDR1 SGHAT and CDR2 FQNNGV come from the germline V gene. The V gene lost 1 base and the J gene lost 4 bases, with 7 bases spanning the gap. The CDR3 length is 13 residues. The CDR3 spells CASSLGARTEAFF. The CDR3 DNA sequence: TGTGCCAGCAGCTTAGGGGCGCGCACTGAAGCTTTCTTT.

The chain recombines TRBV7-2 with TRBJ2-7; D ambiguous. In germline, CDR1 is SGHTA, CDR2 FQGNSA. CDR3 size: 11 residues. V shed 3 bases and J shed 3 bases, with 3 bases lying between them. Written as DNA, the CDR3 is TGTGCCAGCAGCTTTATCTACGAGCAGTACTTC. Translating gives CASSFIYEQYF. Full variable domain (outside the CDR3, taken from reference TRBV7-2 and TRBJ2-7): GAGVSQSPSNKVTEKGKDVELRCDPISGHTALYWYRQSLGQGLEFLIYFQGNSAPDKSGLPSDRFSAERTGGSVSTLTIQRTQQEDSAVYLCASSFIYEQYFGPGTRLTVT.

The V and J genes are TRBV27 and TRBJ2-3; D gene uncertain. CDR1 is MNHEY and CDR2 is SMNVEV in the germline V gene (reference sequence). The CDR3 is 14 amino acids. The ends were cut back, 5 bases at V and 4 bases at J, with 13 bases in the middle. The CDR3 nucleotides read TGTGCCAGCAGTCCTCTCCCTAGTTCAGATACGCAGTATTTT. Its translation: CASSPLPSSDTQYF.

CDR3 nucleotides: TGTGCCATCAGTGGCCCGGGACAGGGGAGCACAGATACGCAGTATTTT. It specifies CAISGPGQGSTDTQYF. V gene TRBV10-3 combines with J gene TRBJ2-3, with TRBD1 identical over 10 bases. This CDR3 has 16 residues. Germline V lookup: CDR1 ENHRY, CDR2 SYGVKD. V shed 4 bases and J 0 bases; nucleotides not matched to a gene: 4.

The J gene is TRBJ2-7, the V gene TRBV27, with a weak D call TRBD2 (6 bases). The CDR3 is 13 residues long. CDR1 and CDR2 (germline): MNHEY, SMNVEV (reference sequence). Trimming pared 5 bases from V and 6 bases from J, leaving 14 bases between. The CDR3 here is CASSPLGGGEQYF. For the CDR3, the DNA is TGTGCCAGCAGTCCTCTGGGGGGTGGCGAGCAGTACTTC.

This clone came up a few times. The rearrangement uses TRBV5-1 and TRBJ2-7; 9 bases align to TRBD2. With V trimmed by 3 bases and J by 7 bases, 8 bases remained unmatched. This CDR3 has 14 residues. Per the germline V gene, CDR1 is SGHRS and CDR2 is YFSETQ. This CDR3 is CASSSRTSEEEQYF. In DNA form, the CDR3 reads TGCGCCAGCAGCTCCAGGACTAGCGAGGAGGAGCAGTACTTC.

As DNA, the CDR3 is TGTGCCAGCAGCCAAGACAGGGACACAGATACGCAGTATTTT. Translating it yields CASSQDRDTDTQYF. This rearrangement joins TRBV14 to TRBJ2-3; D is perhaps TRBD1 (5 bases). The germline gives CDR1 SGHDN, CDR2 FVKESK. CDR3 length equals 14 residues. V lost 0 bases, J lost 2 bases, and 6 bases lay in between.

V usage is TRBV30 and J usage is TRBJ1-5; D is unresolved. The germline CDR1 and CDR2 sequences are GTSNPN and SVGIG (reference sequence). CDR3 length equals 13 residues. Trimming pared 5 bases from V and 2 bases from J, leaving 10 bases between. The CDR3 coding sequence is TGTGCCTGGTCCTCTAGTGGCAATCAGCCCCAGCATTTT. Translated, it gives CAWSSSGNQPQHF.

V usage is TRBV7-2 and J usage is TRBJ2-2; D is ambiguous. The germline V gene encodes CDR1 SGHTA and CDR2 FQGNSA. This CDR3 is built from 15 residues. V was pared by 1 base and J by 2 bases, with 8 bases between. CDR3 sequence (DNA): TGTGCCAGCAGCTTAGTAACACAAAACACCGGGGAGCTGTTTTTT. Translating gives CASSLVTQNTGELFF.

The rearrangement links TRBV6-6 to TRBJ1-4, with D possibly TRBD1 on 6 matching bases. The V and J ends lost 5 bases and 6 bases respectively, with 16 bases between them. This CDR3 has 15 amino acids. Germline CDR1 is MNHNY and CDR2 is SVGAGI (reference sequence). The CDR3 is CASSNKGGPDEKLFF. CDR3 in DNA: TGTGCCAGCAGTAATAAGGGGGGGCCTGATGAAAAACTGTTTTTT.

The chain carries TRBV2 and TRBJ2-5; 7 bases are a match to TRBD2. Per germline, CDR1 SNHLY and CDR2 FYNNEI. CDR3 length: 14 residues. After removal of 2 bases from V and 14 bases from J, the junction contained 14 bases not matched to a gene. The CDR3 DNA is TGTGCCAGCAGTGAAAGGCTGTGGGAGGGCGAGGTCTACTTC. Translation gives CASSERLWEGEVYF.

CDR3 nucleotide sequence: TGTGCCAGCAGTGCGATCGGAGGCTACGAGCAGTACTTC. Translated: CASSAIGGYEQYF. This chain joins TRBV2 and TRBJ2-7; maybe TRBD2 (5 bases). Per the germline V gene, CDR1 is SNHLY and CDR2 is FYNNEI. This CDR3 is 13 amino acids long. Trimming shortened V by 4 bases and J by 3 bases, and 10 bases separated the two germline ends.

The chain links TRBV10-3 to TRBJ2-3, with 8 bases aligning to TRBD2. Germline V gene data show CDR1 as ENHRY and CDR2 as SYGVKD. V gave up 6 bases and J gave up 5 bases; unmatched junction bases: 7. The CDR3 runs 14 residues. The CDR3 loop reads CAIRGGRRKDTQYF. The DNA for the CDR3 is TGTGCCATCAGAGGCGGGAGGCGGAAAGATACGCAGTATTTT.

This chain connects TRBV9 to TRBJ1-3; D is perhaps TRBD1 (5 bases). The CDR3 is made up of 16 amino acids. V lost 1 base to trimming and J lost 0 bases, with 11 bases between them. CDR1 and CDR2 (germline): SGDLS, YYNGEE. The CDR3 nucleotides read TGTGCCAGCAGCGTAACTACAGGAGCCTCTGGAAACACCATATATTTT. It specifies CASSVTTGASGNTIYF.

The CDR3 protein is CASSLGHQADGYTF. CDR3 nucleotides: TGTGCCAGCAGCCTGGGACATCAGGCGGACGGCTACACCTTC. The rearrangement joins TRBV7-8 to TRBJ1-2; D possibly corresponds to TRBD1 (6 bases). V lost 5 bases and J lost 8, with 18 bases in between. Germline CDR1 reads SGHVS; CDR2 reads FQNEAQ. The CDR3 has 14 amino acids.

This chain joins TRBV15 and TRBJ2-1; D ambiguous. Germline V gene sequence: CDR1 LNHNV, CDR2 YYDKDF (reference sequence). V lost 0 bases and J lost 8, with 5 bases in between. This CDR3 contains 12 residues. The DNA for the CDR3 is TGTGCCACCAGCAGAGATGAGGATGAGCAGTTCTTC. Translated: CATSRDEDEQFF.

V and J are TRBV6-1 and TRBJ2-1, with D perhaps assigned TRBD1 or TRBD2 (10 bases each). The CDR3 covers 19 residues. Germline V gene sequence: CDR1 MNHNS, CDR2 SASEGT. Trimming left V 4 bases short and J 5 bases short, with 27 bases between. The CDR3 loop is CASSVSDRGGLAGDNEQFF. In DNA form, the CDR3 reads TGTGCCAGCAGTGTGTCGGACAGGGGGGGTCTAGCGGGAGACAATGAGCAGTTCTTC.

This rearrangement joins TRBV28 to TRBJ2-2; the D gene is possibly TRBD2 (6 bases). In germline, CDR1 is MDHEN, CDR2 SYDVKM. V dropped 7 bases and J dropped 3 bases, with 12 bases sitting between them. The CDR3 length is 14 residues. This chain's CDR3 is CASMGGRHTGELFF. CDR3 nucleotide sequence: TGTGCCAGCATGGGTGGGAGGCACACCGGGGAGCTGTTTTTT.

The rearrangement joins TRBV2 to TRBJ2-7; tentative D call: TRBD1 (6 bases). Trimming left V 6 bases short and J 0 bases short, with 12 bases between. Germline V gene sequence: CDR1 SNHLY, CDR2 FYNNEI. This CDR3 contains 14 residues. As DNA, the CDR3 is TGTGCCAGCAGAGGTGACAGGTCCTCCTACGAGCAGTACTTC. It codes for CASRGDRSSYEQYF. The variable domain in full, with the rest retrieved from reference TRBV2 and TRBJ2-7, is EPEVTQTPSHQVTQMGQEVILRCVPISNHLYFYWYRQILGQKVEFLVSFYNNEISEKSEIFDDQFSVERPDGSNFTLKIRSTKLEDSAMYFCASRGDRSSYEQYFGPGTRLTVT.

The rearrangement links TRBV29-1 to TRBJ1-1; D is undetermined. Germline V gene data show CDR1 as SQVTM and CDR2 as ANQGSEA. The CDR3 loop spans 12 amino acids. V was trimmed by 3 bases and J by 6 bases, leaving 11 bases between them. The CDR3 loop reads CSVDEVRAEAFF. The CDR3 bases are TGCAGCGTTGATGAGGTACGGGCTGAAGCTTTCTTT.

The rearrangement links TRBV6-5 to TRBJ2-4; D is perhaps TRBD1 (5 bases). Trimming removed 5 bases from V and 8 bases from J, with 10 bases in between. This CDR3 comprises 12 residues. CDR1 and CDR2 (germline): MNHEY, SVGAGI. In DNA, the CDR3 is TGTGCCAGCAGTCCCCAGGGTGACATTCAGTACTTC. It codes for CASSPQGDIQYF.

The rearrangement links TRBV28 to TRBJ1-2; 7 bases are shared with TRBD1. V dropped 0 bases and J dropped 4; count of bases not matched to a gene: 2. Per the germline V gene, CDR1 is MDHEN and CDR2 is SYDVKM. The CDR3 totals 14 residues. The CDR3 region has the DNA TGTGCCAGCAGTTTATGGACAGGGAGCTATGGCTACACCTTC. This sequence encodes CASSLWTGSYGYTF.

V is TRBV9 and J is TRBJ2-1, with 10 bases fitting TRBD2. V gave up 0 bases and J gave up 9 bases; unmatched junction bases: 12. The CDR3 spans 17 residues. Germline V gene sequence: CDR1 SGDLS, CDR2 YYNGEE. The CDR3 is CASSVGDGSSGRSEQFF. The CDR3 nucleotides are TGTGCCAGCAGCGTAGGGGATGGGTCTAGCGGGAGATCTGAGCAGTTCTTC. Based on the CDR3 plus reference TRBV9 and TRBJ2-1, the full variable domain is DSGVTQTPKHLITATGQRVTLRCSPRSGDLSVYWYQQSLDQGLQFLIQYYNGEERAKGNILERFSAQQFPDLHSELNLSSLELGDSALYFCASSVGDGSSGRSEQFFGPGTRLTVL.

The rearrangement links TRBV7-2 to TRBJ2-1, with 8 bases identical to TRBD2. The CDR3 covers 14 residues. Germline V gene data show CDR1 as SGHTA and CDR2 as FQGNSA. Trimming cost V 5 bases and J 9 bases; bases outside gene matches: 9. CDR3 coding DNA: TGTGCCAGCAGCAAGGCAGCGGGAGTGGTTGAGCAGTTCTTC. The encoded protein is CASSKAAGVVEQFF.

V gene TRBV18 combines with J gene TRBJ1-2, with 9 bases aligning to TRBD1. The CDR3 is made up of 16 amino acids. V lost 2 bases to trimming and J lost 6 bases; unmatched junction nucleotides: 10. The V gene's germline CDR1 is KGHSH and CDR2 LQKENI. The CDR3 loop reads CASSPKAGQGSDGYTF. The CDR3 DNA reads TGTGCCAGCTCACCAAAGGCGGGACAGGGATCGGATGGCTACACCTTC.

The V call is TRBV5-1, the J call TRBJ2-3; TRBD1 matches at 10 bases. Germline CDR1 SGHRS, CDR2 YFSETQ. The CDR3 runs to 17 residues. J was trimmed by 4 bases and V by 5 bases; bases with no gene match: 13. This CDR3 reads CASRALGRGQGPDTQYF. CDR3 in DNA: TGCGCCAGCAGGGCCCTCGGGAGGGGACAGGGGCCAGATACGCAGTATTTT. The whole variable domain, remainder taken from reference TRBV5-1 and TRBJ2-3, is KAGVTQTPRYLIKTRGQQVTLSCSPISGHRSVSWYQQTPGQGLQFLFEYFSETQRNKGNFPGRFSGRQFSNSRSEMNVSTLELGDSALYLCASRALGRGQGPDTQYFGPGTRLTVL.

V gene TRBV5-7 combines with J gene TRBJ2-7; D not certain. TRBV5-7 carries the ORF label, with uncertain function. Deletions cut 0 bases from V and 4 bases from J, with 17 bases between. The CDR3 spans 16 residues. The CDR3 DNA is TGTGCCAGCAGCTTGGGTACAGACCGGCCCGTATACGAGCAGTACTTC. This sequence encodes CASSLGTDRPVYEQYF.

V and J are TRBV5-5 and TRBJ2-7; 8 bases are shared with TRBD1. Germline CDR1 SGHKS, CDR2 YYEKEE (reference sequence). This CDR3 is built from 12 residues. V gave up 4 bases and J gave up 5 bases; unmatched junction bases: 2. The chain's CDR3 is CASSRTGHEQYF. DNA for the CDR3: TGTGCCAGCAGCAGGACAGGGCACGAGCAGTACTTC.

This clone was recorded only once. The J gene is TRBJ2-7, the V gene TRBV7-8; 7 bases align to TRBD1. There are 13 residues in the CDR3. Losses at the gene ends were 5 bases for V and 5 bases for J; bases not matched to a gene: 6. Germline V gives CDR1 SGHVS, CDR2 FQNEAQ. The CDR3 nucleotides are TGTGCCAGCAGCCTCCGGGACAGCCACGAGCAGTACTTC. It yields the protein CASSLRDSHEQYF.